The rows below give T cell receptor beta chains drawn from one sample of a study of T-cell memory formation after mild COVID-19. TCRdb redid the calling of the 5' RACE reads with MiXCR, one entry per CDR3 protein. Among a few hundred thousand distinct CDR3 sequences, approximately 8.4% were seen once, and the ten largest hold 22%. Specimen: PBMCs or a T cell subset sorted from them (not recorded which). The receptors stem from a man aged 18-30 years who had mild COVID-19 (a few samples of this study predate the infection). Cell type and time point are not known. Both conserved end residues are part of each CDR3. A D gene is named only where the DNA matches it firmly. A row's size may be missing; if present it is once, few, many or a size class.

D,J,size,V,CDR3,DNA
.,TRBJ2-1,.,TRBV10-3,CATRGGSGGATNEQFF,TGTGCCACCAGAGGGGGGAGTGGGGGGGCCACTAATGAGCAGTTCTTC
.,TRBJ2-1,.,TRBV7-2,CASSGIWYNEQFF,TGTGCCAGCAGCGGGATCTGGTACAATGAGCAGTTCTTC
.,TRBJ1-1,many,TRBV27,CATKFRAEAFF,TGTGCCACCAAATTCAGGGCTGAAGCTTTCTTT
.,TRBJ2-1,.,TRBV7-2,CASSLMGAFDEQFF,TGTGCCAGCAGCTTAATGGGGGCTTTCGATGAGCAGTTCTTC
.,TRBJ1-6,.,TRBV20-1,CSAGSPNSPLHF,TGCAGTGCTGGGAGTCCTAATTCACCCCTCCACTTT
.,TRBJ1-2,many,TRBV4-3,CASSQVADFYGYTF,TGCGCCAGCAGCCAAGTCGCTGACTTCTATGGCTACACCTTC
.,TRBJ2-1,few,TRBV20-1,CSAYRVDNEQFF,TGCAGTGCCTACAGGGTTGACAATGAGCAGTTCTTC
.,TRBJ2-2,few,TRBV20-1,CSARDQRGSDGELFF,TGCAGTGCTAGAGATCAAAGAGGCTCGGACGGGGAGCTGTTTTTT
TRBD2,TRBJ2-7,.,TRBV20-1,CSARRGGVYEQYF,TGCAGTGCTAGGCGGGGGGGTGTATACGAGCAGTACTTC
.,TRBJ2-3,.,TRBV20-1,CSARDLDTQYF,TGCAGTGCTAGAGATCTGGATACGCAGTATTTT
.,TRBJ1-2,few,TRBV6-2/TRBV6-3,CASSYSGTYGYTF,TGTGCCAGCAGTTACTCCGGGACCTATGGCTACACCTTC
.,TRBJ1-2,many,TRBV5-1,CASSSATSDGAGYTF,TGCGCCAGCAGCTCCGCCACTTCCGACGGCGCTGGCTACACCTTC
.,TRBJ2-5,.,TRBV2,CASRGLETQYF,TGTGCCAGCAGGGGTTTAGAGACCCAGTACTTC
TRBD2,TRBJ2-3,many,TRBV3-1,CASSPTAGSTDTQYF,TGTGCCAGCAGCCCTACAGCGGGGAGCACAGATACGCAGTATTTT
TRBD1,TRBJ1-6,.,TRBV6-5,CATRTGGNSPLHF,TGTGCCACCCGGACAGGGGGTAATTCACCCCTCCACTTT
TRBD2,TRBJ2-5,few,TRBV12-3/TRBV12-4,CASSRRTSDETQYF,TGTGCCAGCAGTCGACGGACTAGCGACGAGACCCAGTACTTC
TRBD2,TRBJ2-5,.,TRBV11-2,CASSWSGTSGEETQYF,TGTGCCAGCAGCTGGTCCGGGACTAGCGGAGAAGAGACCCAGTACTTC
TRBD2,TRBJ2-7,few,TRBV20-1,CSARASGGWEQYF,TGCAGTGCTAGGGCCTCGGGGGGTTGGGAGCAGTACTTC
.,TRBJ2-1,.,TRBV7-8,CASSLGREPYNEQFF,TGTGCCAGCAGCCTTGGCAGGGAACCCTACAATGAGCAGTTCTTC
TRBD2,TRBJ2-1,many,TRBV5-1,CASSSSGGAWNEQFF,TGCGCCAGCAGCTCGAGCGGGGGGGCGTGGAATGAGCAGTTCTTC
.,TRBJ1-6,few,TRBV9,CASSAGTVGSPLHF,TGTGCCAGCAGCGCAGGGACTGTGGGATCACCCCTCCACTTT
.,TRBJ2-1,.,TRBV12-3/TRBV12-4,CASSFPSGNEQFF,TGTGCCAGCAGTTTCCCCTCGGGCAATGAGCAGTTCTTC